Presented here are 27 T cell receptor beta chains from one specimen sequenced in a study of blood T cells in healthy people across ages. Next came a second PCR, run for about 7 to 12 cycles, which used a sample-barcoded 5' primer along with a J-beta primer mix. In TCRdb, the 5' RACE reads were re-called with MiXCR into one record per CDR3 protein. Here the sample spans approximately 800,000 distinct CDR3 sequences, more than 55% being singletons. The sample was blood. Source of these receptors: a man aged 35 to 55 in good health.

In its sample, this clonotype was seen many times. The chain combines TRBV5-1 with TRBJ1-2; D unresolved. The germline V gene encodes CDR1 SGHRS and CDR2 YFSETQ. The V end lost 4 bases, the J end lost 3 bases, and 10 bases lay between the germline ends. This CDR3 contains 13 residues. The CDR3 nucleotides are TGCGCCAGCAGCCCCGACGGGGACTATGGCTACACCTTC. Translating it yields CASSPDGDYGYTF.

The chain has TRBV29-1 and TRBJ2-3, with D maybe TRBD2 (6 bases). Germline V gene lookup returns CDR1 SQVTM and CDR2 ANQGSEA. CDR3 length equals 13 residues. V gave up 0 bases and J gave up 3 bases, with 7 bases separating them. As DNA, the CDR3 is TGCAGCGTTGAAGACGGGGGTACAGATACGCAGTATTTT. Its protein product is CSVEDGGTDTQYF.

The sample holds a few counts of this clonotype. The chain couples TRBV5-5 to TRBJ2-5; TRBD2 matches at 10 bases. Looked up from germline, CDR1 is SGHKS and CDR2 is YYEKEE (reference sequence). V trimming: 4 bases; J trimming: 2 bases; junction bases outside the gene matches: 5. The length of the CDR3 is 15 residues. The CDR3 sequence: CASSAGLADQETQYF. CDR3 sequence (DNA): TGTGCCAGCAGCGCTGGACTAGCGGATCAAGAGACCCAGTACTTC.

The J gene is TRBJ2-1, the V gene TRBV7-3; 15 bases line up with TRBD2. CDR1 is SGHTA and CDR2 is FQGTGA in the germline V gene. J was trimmed by 7 bases and V by 2 bases; bases with no gene match: 6. The CDR3 spans 17 residues. The CDR3 loop is CASSLFPGLAGGNEQFF. The CDR3 DNA sequence: TGTGCCAGCAGCTTATTCCCCGGACTAGCGGGGGGGAATGAGCAGTTCTTC.

The chain uses TRBV6-5 and TRBJ1-5; D possibly corresponds to TRBD1 (6 bases). Trimming took off 5 bases at V and 3 bases at J, with 11 bases between the two ends. Germline values: CDR1 MNHEY, CDR2 SVGAGI. This CDR3 is built from 14 residues. CDR3 sequence (DNA): TGTGCCAGCAGTCACAGGGATAACAATCAGCCCCAGCATTTT. Amino acids: CASSHRDNNQPQHF.

This clonotype was detected a few times. The gene calls are TRBV2 and TRBJ2-5, with TRBD1 matching over 7 bases. In germline, CDR1 is SNHLY, CDR2 FYNNEI. Trimming removed 8 bases from V and 0 bases from J; junction bases left unmatched: 3. This CDR3 comprises 13 residues. The CDR3 DNA reads TGTGCCAGCGGAGACAGGGACCAAGAGACCCAGTACTTC. It yields the protein CASGDRDQETQYF.

J is TRBJ2-1 and V is TRBV4-2; the D gene is possibly TRBD1 (6 bases). V was cut by 0 bases and J by 10 bases, with 16 bases left in between. The germline CDR1 and CDR2 sequences are LGHNA and YNFKEQ. The CDR3 sequence is 15 residues long. The CDR3 sequence is CASSQEGQGSHEQFF. The CDR3 DNA reads as TGTGCCAGCAGCCAAGAGGGGCAGGGGTCGCACGAGCAGTTCTTC.

This clonotype turned up a few times. This chain joins TRBV2 and TRBJ2-5; D gene uncertain. The CDR3 has 14 residues. Germline CDR1 reads SNHLY; CDR2 reads FYNNEI. V dropped 10 bases and J dropped 3 bases, with 18 bases sitting between them. The CDR3 nucleotides read TGTGCCACTAGTGAGCGCACCCACGAAGAGACCCAGTACTTC. It encodes CATSERTHEETQYF.

This chain uses TRBV7-2 with TRBJ1-2; 10 nucleotides match TRBD1. Germline CDR1 and CDR2: SGHTA and FQGNSA. V lost 5 bases to trimming and J lost 7 bases; unmatched junction nucleotides: 7. CDR3 length equals 14 residues. Here the CDR3 DNA reads TGTGCCAGCAGCCCCCCCCGGGACAGGGGTGGCTACACCTTC. It is translated as CASSPPRDRGGYTF.

This clonotype was counted a single time. V and J are TRBV3-1 and TRBJ1-2, with D maybe TRBD1 (6 bases). CDR3 size: 14 residues. The V gene's germline CDR1 is LGHDT and CDR2 YNNKEL (reference sequence). V was shortened by 4 bases and J by 8 bases, with 17 bases between the two germline ends. CDR3 sequence: CASSPEQGLGGYTF. DNA for the CDR3: TGTGCCAGCAGCCCGGAACAGGGTTTAGGCGGCTACACCTTC. Variable domain in full (rest from reference TRBV3-1 and TRBJ1-2): DTAVSQTPKYLVTQMGNDKSIKCEQNLGHDTMYWYKQDSKKFLKIMFSYNNKELIINETVPNRFSPKSPDKAHLNLHINSLELGDSAVYFCASSPEQGLGGYTFGSGTRLTVV.

Many counts were recorded for this clonotype. CDR3 region: CASSPADFGRIYEQYF. The CDR3 coding sequence is TGTGCCAGCAGCCCCGCGGACTTCGGCCGGATCTACGAGCAGTACTTC. This rearrangement joins TRBV7-8 to TRBJ2-7; tentative D call: TRBD2 (5 bases). Trimming stripped 5 bases from V and 3 bases from J, with 20 bases between. The CDR3 has 16 amino acids. Germline CDR1 reads SGHVS; CDR2 reads FQNEAQ.

The rearrangement links TRBV5-5 to TRBJ2-7, with no clear D. The CDR3 contains 14 residues. Germline V CDR1 and CDR2: SGHKS, YYEKEE (reference sequence). V dropped 1 base and J dropped 12 bases, with 20 bases sitting between them. DNA for the CDR3: TGTGCCAGCAGCTTGTGGGTGCGTGAGGAGACCCGGTACTTC. Protein: CASSLWVREETRYF.

Here the CDR3 reads CSAEGGGLANTGELFF. DNA for the CDR3: TGCAGTGCGGAAGGGGGGGGACTAGCGAACACCGGGGAGCTGTTTTTT. The chain links TRBV20-1 to TRBJ2-2; 8 positions agree with TRBD2. Unmatched junction bases numbered 9, after V lost 6 bases and J lost 0 bases. Germline V gene lookup returns CDR1 DFQATT and CDR2 SNEGSKA (reference sequence). CDR3 size: 16 residues.

This clonotype was detected a few times. The chain has TRBV28 and TRBJ1-2; weak D call: TRBD1 (6 bases). The CDR3 has 13 amino acids. Trimming took 6 bases from V and 8 from J, leaving 16 bases between them. Germline CDR1 MDHEN, CDR2 SYDVKM. CDR3 amino acids: CASRSDRLGGYTF. As DNA, the CDR3 is TGTGCCAGCAGATCAGACAGGCTAGGCGGCTACACCTTC.

In its sample, this clonotype was seen a few times. The V gene is TRBV20-1, the J gene TRBJ1-2; tentatively, D is TRBD1 (5 bases). CDR3 length equals 14 residues. Germline V gene sequence: CDR1 DFQATT, CDR2 SNEGSKA (reference sequence). The CDR3 DNA sequence: TGCAGCGTATCCGGGACGTCGGCTAACTATGGCTACACCTTC. Translated: CSVSGTSANYGYTF.

This chain joins TRBV27 and TRBJ2-3; TRBD1 agrees at 7 bases. The CDR3 totals 16 residues. Germline lookup yields CDR1 MNHEY and CDR2 SMNVEV (reference sequence). Trimming removed 5 bases from V and 4 bases from J; junction bases left unmatched: 12. CDR3 sequence reads: CASSLRPGGSPDTQYF. In DNA, the CDR3 is TGTGCCAGCAGTCTCAGACCAGGGGGAAGCCCAGATACGCAGTATTTT.

This clonotype was found a few times. The rearrangement joins TRBV6-1 to TRBJ2-5, with unresolved D. The CDR3 contains 13 residues. The V gene's germline CDR1 is MNHNS and CDR2 SASEGT. V gave up 3 bases and J gave up 7 bases, with 12 bases separating them. CDR3: CASSDLEIGTQYF. The CDR3 nucleotides are TGTGCCAGCAGTGACTTAGAAATAGGGACCCAGTACTTC.

The genes are TRBV28 and TRBJ1-6, with no clear D. The CDR3 length is 16 residues. Looked up from germline, CDR1 is MDHEN and CDR2 is SYDVKM. V gave up 4 bases and J gave up 7 bases, with 17 bases separating them. Here the CDR3 DNA reads TGTGCCAGCAGTTCCCGGGATCCGACAAAAAATTCACCCCTCCACTTT. This encodes CASSSRDPTKNSPLHF.

The genes are TRBV20-1 and TRBJ1-6; 7 bases line up with TRBD1. V was pared by 1 base and J by 7 bases, with 19 bases of the junction left unmatched. This CDR3 has 19 residues. The V gene's germline CDR1 is DFQATT and CDR2 SNEGSKA (reference sequence). In nucleotides, the CDR3 is TGCAGTGCTAGAGTAGTAGGACAGGAACACCGTTTAGTAAATTCACCCCTCCACTTT. Its protein product is CSARVVGQEHRLVNSPLHF.

This clonotype was counted a few times. CDR3 protein: CASSPTFDRTTRYEQYF. The CDR3, as DNA: TGTGCCAGCAGTCCCACTTTTGATCGGACTACACGCTACGAGCAGTACTTC. This chain connects TRBV27 to TRBJ2-7; the D gene is possibly TRBD2 (6 bases). Deletions cut 5 bases from V and 3 bases from J, with 23 bases between. Germline V gene lookup returns CDR1 MNHEY and CDR2 SMNVEV (reference sequence). CDR3 length: 17 amino acids.

This clonotype has more than one count but fewer than ten. This sequence joins TRBV7-2 and TRBJ2-7; D gene ambiguous. CDR3 length: 11 amino acids. Trimming removed 1 base from V and 6 bases from J, with 4 bases in between. Germline CDR1 SGHTA, CDR2 FQGNSA. This CDR3 is CASSLDSEQYF. The DNA for the CDR3 is TGTGCCAGCAGCTTAGATTCCGAGCAGTACTTC.

The genes are TRBV2 and TRBJ2-7, with 10 bases that match TRBD2. The germline V gene has CDR1 SNHLY and CDR2 FYNNEI. The length of the CDR3 is 16 residues. Unmatched junction bases numbered 13, after V lost 7 bases and J lost 4 bases. The CDR3 loop is CASTKLAGPLNYEQYF. The CDR3 DNA reads TGTGCCAGCACCAAACTAGCGGGACCGTTAAATTACGAGCAGTACTTC.

This chain uses TRBV29-1 with TRBJ2-7; D is possibly TRBD1 (6 bases). The CDR3 contains 14 residues. V was trimmed by 8 bases and J by 0 bases, leaving 17 bases between them. CDR1 is SQVTM and CDR2 is ANQGSEA in the germline V gene. CDR3 region: CSYTTRQDSYEQYF. DNA for the CDR3: TGCAGCTATACCACTAGACAGGACTCCTACGAGCAGTACTTC.

The CDR3: CASSSDDYWDGEQYF. Here the CDR3 DNA reads TGTGCCAGCAGCTCGGACGACTATTGGGATGGCGAGCAGTACTTC. The J gene is TRBJ2-7, the V gene TRBV7-2; a weak D match, TRBD2 (5 bases). V was trimmed by 4 bases and J by 6 bases, leaving 19 bases between them. Germline-derived CDR1 and CDR2 are SGHTA and FQGNSA. This CDR3 is built from 15 residues.

The V gene is TRBV13, the J gene TRBJ2-6; the D is unclear. CDR3 length equals 16 residues. Deletions cut 2 bases from V and 1 base from J, with 9 bases between. CDR1 is PRHDT, CDR2 FYEKMQ, per germline (reference sequence). DNA of the CDR3: TGTGCCAGCAGCTTAAATGCTATTTCTGGGGCCAACGTCCTGACTTTC. Amino acid sequence: CASSLNAISGANVLTF.

The genes are TRBV7-2 and TRBJ1-6, with 9 bases fitting TRBD1. Trimming cost V 5 bases and J 10 bases; bases outside gene matches: 12. Germline assignment: CDR1 SGHTA and CDR2 FQGNSA. This CDR3 contains 16 residues. CDR3 protein: CASSPQTGGSRSPLHF. CDR3 bases: TGTGCCAGCAGCCCCCAGACAGGGGGGAGCAGATCACCCCTCCACTTT.

The V and J genes are TRBV12-5 and TRBJ2-1; 10 nucleotides agree with TRBD2. V gave up 5 bases and J gave up 2 bases; unmatched junction bases: 3. This CDR3 is 15 amino acids long. The germline V gene has CDR1 LGHNT and CDR2 FRNRAP. The CDR3 nucleotides are TGTGCTAGTGGTAAGAGCGGGGGGGCCTACAATGAGCAGTTCTTC. Translation gives CASGKSGGAYNEQFF.